This T cell receptor (beta chain) originates from a study of tissue T cells after allogeneic stem cell transplantation. Overall study results and limits: Blood and spleen captured only part of the tissue TCR repertoire.

Survey-depth TCRbeta CDR3 sequencing reported V/J genes and productive frequencies. TCRdb keeps only in-frame clones here, not all; method: immunoSEQ multiplex PCR. Of roughly 6,600 clones in the sample, less than 50% were seen once. Germline V CDR1 and CDR2: MSHET, SYDVDS. Trimming removed 2 bases from V and 5 bases from J, with 9 bases in between. CDR3 length equals 14 residues. This clone was observed a few times. Its antigen is still unknown. Germline and genes: mouse. The read halts 1 residue ahead of the CDR3 end, with the missing end drawn from the germline J gene. Noted time point: mouse harvest day 7 after allogeneic transplant. Mouse grafts combined 10^7 T-cell-depleted bone marrow cells with 10^6 splenic CD5+ T cells. Mice had MHC-mismatched B6 into BALB/c GVHD, sampled day 7 or 14.

The clonotype comes from a female BALB/c mouse given C57BL/6 T cells with graft-versus-host disease after an allogeneic hematopoietic cell transplant. The chain links TRBV29 to TRBJ2-2; TRBD1 is a possible D gene (5 bases). Specimen: lymph node tissue. The covered CDR3 bases are TGTGCTAGCAGTTTAAGGGGAGGGACCGGGCAGCTCTAC. This sequence encodes CASSLRGGTGQLY. The entire CDR3 reads CASSLRGGTGQLYF.